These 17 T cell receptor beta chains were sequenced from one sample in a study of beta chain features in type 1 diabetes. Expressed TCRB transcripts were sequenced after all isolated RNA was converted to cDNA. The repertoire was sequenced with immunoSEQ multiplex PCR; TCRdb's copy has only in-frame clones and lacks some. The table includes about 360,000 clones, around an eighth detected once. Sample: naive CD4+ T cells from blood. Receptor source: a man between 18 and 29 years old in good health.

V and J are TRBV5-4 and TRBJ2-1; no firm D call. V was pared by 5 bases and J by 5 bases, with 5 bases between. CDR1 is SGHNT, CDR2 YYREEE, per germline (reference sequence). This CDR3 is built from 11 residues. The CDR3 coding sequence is TGTGCCAGCAGGGCCCACAATGAGCAGTTCTTC. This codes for CASRAHNEQFF.

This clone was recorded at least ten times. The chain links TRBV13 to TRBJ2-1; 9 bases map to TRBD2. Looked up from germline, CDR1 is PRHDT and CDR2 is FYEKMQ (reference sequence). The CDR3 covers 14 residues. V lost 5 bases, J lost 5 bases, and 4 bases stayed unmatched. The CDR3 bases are TGTGCCAGCAGCGGTGGACTAGCGAACAATGAGCAGTTCTTC. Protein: CASSGGLANNEQFF.

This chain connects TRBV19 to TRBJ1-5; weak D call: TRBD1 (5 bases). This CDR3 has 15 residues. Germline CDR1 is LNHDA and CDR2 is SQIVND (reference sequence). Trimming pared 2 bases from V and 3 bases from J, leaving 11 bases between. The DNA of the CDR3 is TGTGCCAGTAGTATATCGAGACAGTACAATCAGCCCCAGCATTTT. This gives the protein CASSISRQYNQPQHF.

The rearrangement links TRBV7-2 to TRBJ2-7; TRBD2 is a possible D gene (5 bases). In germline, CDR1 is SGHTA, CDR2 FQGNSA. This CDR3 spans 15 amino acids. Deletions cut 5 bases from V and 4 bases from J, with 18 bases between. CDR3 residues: CASSPTSGREYEQYF. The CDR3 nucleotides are TGTGCCAGCAGCCCGACGTCTGGAAGGGAGTACGAGCAGTACTTC.

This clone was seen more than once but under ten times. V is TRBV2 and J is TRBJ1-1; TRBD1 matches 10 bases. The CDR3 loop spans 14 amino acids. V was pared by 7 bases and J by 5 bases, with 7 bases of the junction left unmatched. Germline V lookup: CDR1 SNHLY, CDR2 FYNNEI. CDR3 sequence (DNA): TGTGCCAGCAACGTGGGACAGGGGCCGACTGAAGCTTTCTTT. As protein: CASNVGQGPTEAFF.

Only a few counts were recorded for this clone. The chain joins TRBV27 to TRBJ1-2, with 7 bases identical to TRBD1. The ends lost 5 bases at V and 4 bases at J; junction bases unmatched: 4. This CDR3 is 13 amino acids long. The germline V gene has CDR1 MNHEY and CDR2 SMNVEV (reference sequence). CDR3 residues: CASSRDSLYGYTF. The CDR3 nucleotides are TGTGCCAGCAGTAGGGACAGCCTCTATGGCTACACCTTC.

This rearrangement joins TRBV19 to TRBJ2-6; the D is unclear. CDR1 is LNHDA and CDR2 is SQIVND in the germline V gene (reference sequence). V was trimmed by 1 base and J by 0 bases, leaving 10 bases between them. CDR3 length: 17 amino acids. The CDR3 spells CASSIGGSSSGANVLTF. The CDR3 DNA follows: TGTGCCAGTAGTATAGGCGGCAGTTCCTCTGGGGCCAACGTCCTGACTTTC.

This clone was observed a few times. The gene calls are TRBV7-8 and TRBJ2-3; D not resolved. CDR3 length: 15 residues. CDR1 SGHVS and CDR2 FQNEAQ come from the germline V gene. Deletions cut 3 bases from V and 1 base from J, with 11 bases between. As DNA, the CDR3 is TGTGCCAGCAGCTTCCGACTCCAAGGCACAGATACGCAGTATTTT. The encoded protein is CASSFRLQGTDTQYF.

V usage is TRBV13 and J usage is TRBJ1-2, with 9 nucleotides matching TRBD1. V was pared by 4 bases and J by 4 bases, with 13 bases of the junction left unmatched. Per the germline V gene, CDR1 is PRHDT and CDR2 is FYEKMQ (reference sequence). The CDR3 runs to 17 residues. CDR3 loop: CASSYPPGQGRSYGYTF. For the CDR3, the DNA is TGTGCCAGCAGCTACCCGCCCGGACAGGGGCGATCCTATGGCTACACCTTC.

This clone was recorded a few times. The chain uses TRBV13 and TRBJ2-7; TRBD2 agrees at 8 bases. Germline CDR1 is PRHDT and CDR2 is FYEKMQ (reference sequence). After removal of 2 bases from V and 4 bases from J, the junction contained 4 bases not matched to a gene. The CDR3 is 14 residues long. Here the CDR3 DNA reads TGTGCCAGCAGCTTACTAGCGGGCCTTTACGAGCAGTACTTC. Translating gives CASSLLAGLYEQYF. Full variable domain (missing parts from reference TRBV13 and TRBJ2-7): AAGVIQSPRHLIKEKRETATLKCYPIPRHDTVYWYQQGPGQDPQFLISFYEKMQSDKGSIPDRFSAQQFSDYHSELNMSSLELGDSALYFCASSLLAGLYEQYFGPGTRLTVT.

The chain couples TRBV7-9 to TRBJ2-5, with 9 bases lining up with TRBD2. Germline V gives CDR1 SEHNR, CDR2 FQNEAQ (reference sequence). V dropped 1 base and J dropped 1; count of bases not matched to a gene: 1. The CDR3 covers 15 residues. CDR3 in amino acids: CASSLGGLAQETQYF. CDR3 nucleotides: TGTGCCAGCAGCTTAGGGGGACTAGCCCAAGAGACCCAGTACTTC.

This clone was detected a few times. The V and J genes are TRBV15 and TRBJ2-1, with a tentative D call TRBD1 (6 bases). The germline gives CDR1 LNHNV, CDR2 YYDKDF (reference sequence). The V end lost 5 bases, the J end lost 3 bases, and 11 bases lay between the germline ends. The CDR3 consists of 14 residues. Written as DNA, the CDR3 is TGTGCCACCAGCGTCATAGGGGGCTACAATGAGCAGTTCTTC. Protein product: CATSVIGGYNEQFF.

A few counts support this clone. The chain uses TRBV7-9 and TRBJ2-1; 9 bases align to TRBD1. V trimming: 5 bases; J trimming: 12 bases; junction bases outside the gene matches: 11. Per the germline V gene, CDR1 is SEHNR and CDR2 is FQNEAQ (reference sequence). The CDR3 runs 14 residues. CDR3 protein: CASSPGTGFEGQFF. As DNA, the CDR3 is TGTGCCAGCAGCCCCGGGACAGGGTTCGAAGGGCAGTTCTTC.

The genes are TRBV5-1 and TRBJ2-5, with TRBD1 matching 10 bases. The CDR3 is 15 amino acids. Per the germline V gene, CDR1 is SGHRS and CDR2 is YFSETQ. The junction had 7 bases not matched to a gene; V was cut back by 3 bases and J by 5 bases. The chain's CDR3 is CASSSTGGQGETQYF. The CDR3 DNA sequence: TGCGCCAGCAGCTCGACAGGGGGACAGGGGGAGACCCAGTACTTC.

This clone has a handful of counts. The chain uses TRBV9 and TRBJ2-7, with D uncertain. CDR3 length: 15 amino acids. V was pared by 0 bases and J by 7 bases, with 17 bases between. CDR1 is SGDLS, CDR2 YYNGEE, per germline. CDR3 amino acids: CASSVGVDNRNEQYF. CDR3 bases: TGTGCCAGCAGCGTAGGTGTTGACAATCGGAATGAGCAGTACTTC.

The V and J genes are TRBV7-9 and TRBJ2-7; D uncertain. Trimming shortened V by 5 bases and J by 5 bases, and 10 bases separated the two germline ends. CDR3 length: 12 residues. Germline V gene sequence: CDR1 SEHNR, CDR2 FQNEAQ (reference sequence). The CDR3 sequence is CASSPGWNEQYF. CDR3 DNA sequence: TGTGCCAGCAGCCCCGGGTGGAACGAGCAGTACTTC. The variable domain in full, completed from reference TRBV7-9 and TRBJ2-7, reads DTGVSQNPRHKITKRGQNVTFRCDPISEHNRLYWYRQTLGQGPEFLTYFQNEAQLEKSRLLSDRFSAERPKGSFSTLEIQRTEQGDSAMYLCASSPGWNEQYFGPGTRLTVT.

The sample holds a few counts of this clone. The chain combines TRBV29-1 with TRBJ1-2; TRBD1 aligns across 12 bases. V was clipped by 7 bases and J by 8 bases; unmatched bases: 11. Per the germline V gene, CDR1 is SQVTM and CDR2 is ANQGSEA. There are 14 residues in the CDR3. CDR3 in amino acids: CSASDGTGGEGYTF. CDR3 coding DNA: TGCAGCGCCAGTGATGGGACAGGGGGCGAAGGCTACACCTTC.